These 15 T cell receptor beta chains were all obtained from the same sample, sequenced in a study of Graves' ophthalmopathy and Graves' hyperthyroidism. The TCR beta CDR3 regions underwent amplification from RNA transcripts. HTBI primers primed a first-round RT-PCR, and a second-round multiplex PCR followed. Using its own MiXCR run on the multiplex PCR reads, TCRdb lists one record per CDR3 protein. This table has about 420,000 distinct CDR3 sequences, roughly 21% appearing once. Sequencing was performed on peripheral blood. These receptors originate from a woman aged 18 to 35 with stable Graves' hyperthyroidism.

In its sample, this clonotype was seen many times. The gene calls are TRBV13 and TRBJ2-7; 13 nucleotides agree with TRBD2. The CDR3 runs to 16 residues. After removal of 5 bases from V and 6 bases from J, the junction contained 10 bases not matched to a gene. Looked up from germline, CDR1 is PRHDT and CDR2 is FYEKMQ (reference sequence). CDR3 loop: CASSPRRTSGSTEQYF. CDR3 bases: TGTGCCAGCAGCCCCCGCCGGACTAGCGGGAGCACCGAGCAGTACTTC.

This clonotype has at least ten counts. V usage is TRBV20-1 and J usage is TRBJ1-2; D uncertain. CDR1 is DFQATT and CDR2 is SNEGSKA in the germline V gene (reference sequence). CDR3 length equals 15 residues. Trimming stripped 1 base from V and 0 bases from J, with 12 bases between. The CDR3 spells CSARGSWSPNYGYTF. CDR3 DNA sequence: TGCAGTGCTAGAGGGTCTTGGTCCCCTAACTATGGCTACACCTTC.

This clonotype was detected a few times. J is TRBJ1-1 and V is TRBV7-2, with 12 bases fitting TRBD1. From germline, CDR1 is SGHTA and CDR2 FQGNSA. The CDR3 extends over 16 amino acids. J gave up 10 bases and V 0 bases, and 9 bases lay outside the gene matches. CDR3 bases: TGTGCCAGCAGCTTAGCGGGGACAGGGGGCCGAGGGGGAGCTTTCTTT. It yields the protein CASSLAGTGGRGGAFF.

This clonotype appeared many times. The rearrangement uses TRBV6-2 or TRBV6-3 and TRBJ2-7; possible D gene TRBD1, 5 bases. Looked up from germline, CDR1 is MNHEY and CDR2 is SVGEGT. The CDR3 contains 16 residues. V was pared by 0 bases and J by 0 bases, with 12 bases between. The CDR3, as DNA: TGTGCCAGCAGTTACTCCCCGGAGACAGTCTCCTACGAGCAGTACTTC. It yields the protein CASSYSPETVSYEQYF.

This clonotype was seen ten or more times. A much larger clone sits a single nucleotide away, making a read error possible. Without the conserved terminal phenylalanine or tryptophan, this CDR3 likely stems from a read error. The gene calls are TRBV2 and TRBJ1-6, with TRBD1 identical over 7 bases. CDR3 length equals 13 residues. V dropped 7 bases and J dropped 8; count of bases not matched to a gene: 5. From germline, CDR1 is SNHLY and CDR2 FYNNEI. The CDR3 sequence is CASIRDRDSPLHL. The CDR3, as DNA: TGTGCCAGCATCCGAGACAGGGATTCACCCCTCCACTTG.

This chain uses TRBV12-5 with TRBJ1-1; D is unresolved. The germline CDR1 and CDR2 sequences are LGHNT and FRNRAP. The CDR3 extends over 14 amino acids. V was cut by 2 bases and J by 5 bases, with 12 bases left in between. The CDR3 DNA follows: TGTGCTAGTGGTTTGCCGGGCGGCAAGACTGAAGCTTTCTTT. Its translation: CASGLPGGKTEAFF.

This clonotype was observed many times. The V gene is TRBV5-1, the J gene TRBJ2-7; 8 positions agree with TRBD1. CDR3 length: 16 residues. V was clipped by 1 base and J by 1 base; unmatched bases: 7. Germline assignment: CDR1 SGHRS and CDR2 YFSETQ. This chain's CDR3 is CASSLPQGANSYEQYF. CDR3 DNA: TGCGCCAGCAGCTTGCCCCAGGGGGCTAATTCCTACGAGCAGTACTTC.

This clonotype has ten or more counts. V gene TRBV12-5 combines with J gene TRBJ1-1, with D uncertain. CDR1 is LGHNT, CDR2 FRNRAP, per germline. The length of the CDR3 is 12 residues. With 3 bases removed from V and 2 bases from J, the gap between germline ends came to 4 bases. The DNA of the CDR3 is TGTGCTAGTGGTTTTTCTAACACTGAAGCTTTCTTT. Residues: CASGFSNTEAFF. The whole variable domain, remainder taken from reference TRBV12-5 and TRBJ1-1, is DARVTQTPRHKVTEMGQEVTMRCQPILGHNTVFWYRQTMMQGLELLAYFRNRAPLDDSGMPKDRFSAEMPDATLATLKIQPSEPRDSAVYFCASGFSNTEAFFGQGTRLTVV.

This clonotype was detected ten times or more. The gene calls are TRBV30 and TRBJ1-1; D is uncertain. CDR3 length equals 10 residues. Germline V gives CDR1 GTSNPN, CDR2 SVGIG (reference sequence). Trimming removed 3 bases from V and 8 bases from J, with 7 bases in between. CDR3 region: CAWRRTEAFF. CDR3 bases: TGTGCCTGGAGGCGGACCGAAGCTTTCTTT. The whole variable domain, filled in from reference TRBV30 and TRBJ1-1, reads SQTIHQWPATLVQPVGSPLSLECTVEGTSNPNLYWYRQAAGRGLQLLFYSVGIGQISSEVPQNLSASRPQDRQFILSSKKLLLSDSGFYLCAWRRTEAFFGQGTRLTVV.

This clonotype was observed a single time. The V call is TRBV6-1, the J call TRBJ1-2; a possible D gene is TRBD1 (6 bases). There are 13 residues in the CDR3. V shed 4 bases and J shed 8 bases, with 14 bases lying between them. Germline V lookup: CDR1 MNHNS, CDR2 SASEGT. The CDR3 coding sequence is TGTGCCAGCAGTGTTCGGGGGGCACGGGGCTACACCTTC. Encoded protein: CASSVRGARGYTF.

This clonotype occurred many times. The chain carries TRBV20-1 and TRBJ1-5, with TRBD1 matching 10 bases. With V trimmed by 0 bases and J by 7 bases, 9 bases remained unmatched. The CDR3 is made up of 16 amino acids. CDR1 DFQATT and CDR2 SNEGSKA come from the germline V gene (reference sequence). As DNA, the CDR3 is TGCAGTGCTAGAGATCGGGGGACAGGGGATGGACAGCCCCAGCATTTT. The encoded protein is CSARDRGTGDGQPQHF.

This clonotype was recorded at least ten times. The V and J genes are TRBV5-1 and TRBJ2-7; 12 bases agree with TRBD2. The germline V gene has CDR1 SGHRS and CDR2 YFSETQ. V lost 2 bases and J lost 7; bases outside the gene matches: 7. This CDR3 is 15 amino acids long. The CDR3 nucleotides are TGCGCCAGCAGCTTACAGACTAGCGGGAGAGGTGAGCAGTACTTC. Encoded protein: CASSLQTSGRGEQYF.

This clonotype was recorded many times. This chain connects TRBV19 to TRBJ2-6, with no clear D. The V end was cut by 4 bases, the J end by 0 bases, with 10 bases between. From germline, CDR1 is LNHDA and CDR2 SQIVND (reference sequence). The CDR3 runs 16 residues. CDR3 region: CASSTLRNSGANVLTF. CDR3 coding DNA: TGTGCCAGTAGTACACTTAGGAACTCTGGGGCCAACGTCCTGACTTTC.

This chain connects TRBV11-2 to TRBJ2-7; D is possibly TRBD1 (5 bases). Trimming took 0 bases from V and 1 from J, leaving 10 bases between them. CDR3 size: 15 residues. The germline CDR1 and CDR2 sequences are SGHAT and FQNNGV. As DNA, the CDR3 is TGTGCCAGCAGCTTAGAGGGGCTCCCTTCCTACGAGCAGTACTTC. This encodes CASSLEGLPSYEQYF.

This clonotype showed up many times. The CDR3 sequence: CASSVGSGYEQYF. The CDR3 coding sequence is TGTGCCAGCTCGGTGGGAAGCGGTTACGAGCAGTACTTC. The gene calls are TRBV18 and TRBJ2-7; D is possibly TRBD2 (5 bases). The CDR3 runs to 13 residues. Germline CDR1 KGHSH, CDR2 LQKENI. V lost 6 bases, J lost 4 bases, and 13 bases lay in between.